This T cell receptor beta chain derives from a study of T cells in Graves' hyperthyroidism and ophthalmopathy. This clonotype was counted at least ten times. Per the germline V gene, CDR1 is MNHNS and CDR2 is SASEGT. The germline V and J ends were trimmed by 3 bases and 5 bases, with 13 bases remaining between them. CDR3 length equals 14 residues. The investigators amplified TCR beta CDR3 regions from RNA transcripts. First-round RT-PCR targeting the TCR CDR3 was performed with the HTBI primer set. Using its own MiXCR run on the multiplex PCR reads, TCRdb lists one record per CDR3 protein. This sample yields approximately 270,000 distinct CDR3 sequences, of which roughly 15% are seen a single time; roughly 15% belongs to the top ten. Patients aged 18 to 65 had newly diagnosed hyperthyroidism of under 2 months' duration.

This sequence joins TRBV6-1 and TRBJ2-5, with no clear D. This TCR was sampled from a woman aged 35 to 49 with Graves' hyperthyroidism that later progressed to Graves' ophthalmopathy. Sequencing used blood. CDR3 amino acids: CASSDRDRRETQYF. CDR3 coding DNA: TGTGCCAGCAGTGATAGGGATAGACGGGAGACCCAGTACTTC.